The 17 T cell receptor beta chains reported below all come from one sample, sequenced in a study of blood T cell repertoires in COVID-19 (dated by TCRdb to about 2020). The method was the immunoSEQ multiplex PCR assay. TCRdb holds this immuneACCESS table with in-frame rearrangements only. Some clones are missing; in checked studies, unresolved V genes explain under half, and the rest has no known cause. The sample has approximately 150,000 clones on record, roughly 85% of them singletons. The ten largest make up around 5% of the sample. Sequencing was performed on peripheral blood. These receptors originate from a human donor in a cohort sampled during active COVID-19.

The chain employs TRBV11-2 and TRBJ2-7, with TRBD1 identical over 8 bases. CDR3 length: 13 amino acids. After removal of 10 bases from V and 1 base from J, the junction contained 6 bases not matched to a gene. Germline assignment: CDR1 SGHAT and CDR2 FQNNGV. CDR3 sequence: CATLRTGSYEQYF. In nucleotides, the CDR3 is TGTGCCACCCTCCGGACAGGGTCCTACGAGCAGTACTTC.

The rearrangement joins TRBV7-3 to TRBJ2-1; 9 nucleotides align to TRBD1. The ends lost 0 bases at V and 12 bases at J; junction bases unmatched: 3. The germline V gene encodes CDR1 SGHTA and CDR2 FQGTGA. The CDR3 spans 13 residues. CDR3 loop: CASSLTGTGRQFF. The DNA for the CDR3 is TGTGCCAGCAGCTTAACCGGGACAGGGAGGCAGTTCTTC.

This sequence joins TRBV30 and TRBJ2-7; 7 bases are shared with TRBD2. V trimming: 2 bases; J trimming: 7 bases; junction bases outside the gene matches: 5. CDR1 is GTSNPN, CDR2 SVGIG, per germline (reference sequence). This CDR3 comprises 12 residues. CDR3 residues: CAWSLGEGEQYF. The CDR3 region has the DNA TGTGCCTGGAGTCTCGGGGAGGGGGAGCAGTACTTC.

CDR3 residues: CASSDTVGDTQYF. The CDR3 nucleotides read TGTGCCAGCAGCGATACCGTCGGGGATACGCAGTATTTT. The chain carries TRBV9 and TRBJ2-3; no reliable D call. CDR1 is SGDLS and CDR2 is YYNGEE in the germline V gene. Trimming pared 3 bases from V and 6 bases from J, leaving 11 bases between. The CDR3 runs to 13 residues.

About this clone: The sample carries other DNA sequences with the same CDR3. This rearrangement joins TRBV30 to TRBJ1-5; the match to TRBD1 covers 8 bases. V was pared by 2 bases and J by 4 bases, with 1 base of the junction left unmatched. Germline CDR1 and CDR2: GTSNPN and SVGIG (reference sequence). The CDR3 sequence is 13 residues long. The CDR3, as DNA: TGTGCCTGGAGTACAGGGGGAAATCAGCCCCAGCATTTT. It encodes CAWSTGGNQPQHF.

The CDR3 nucleotides are TGTGCCAGCGGTAAAGGCAGGGATAATTCACCCCTCCACTTT. Amino acids: CASGKGRDNSPLHF. The chain employs TRBV2 and TRBJ1-6; D is perhaps TRBD1 (5 bases). This CDR3 has 14 amino acids. Trimming removed 8 bases at V and 5 bases at J, with 13 bases between. The germline V gene has CDR1 SNHLY and CDR2 FYNNEI.

The CDR3 coding sequence is TGTGCCAGCAGCCAAGATTCCTCCTATACGCAGTATTTT. It codes for CASSQDSSYTQYF. This sequence joins TRBV3-1 (or the pseudogene TRBV3-2) and TRBJ2-3; no clear D. Trimming removed 0 bases from V and 7 bases from J, with 8 bases in between. Germline values: CDR1 LGHDT, CDR2 YNNKEL (reference sequence). This CDR3 has 13 residues.

The chain uses TRBV28 and TRBJ1-5, with TRBD1 as a possible D gene (6 bases). Per the germline V gene, CDR1 is MDHEN and CDR2 is SYDVKM. The CDR3 totals 14 residues. The V gene lost 2 bases and the J gene lost 6 bases, with 11 bases spanning the gap. CDR3 protein: CASSLRAGAQPQHF. CDR3 nucleotide sequence: TGTGCCAGCAGTTTAAGGGCAGGGGCTCAGCCCCAGCATTTT.

The J gene is TRBJ1-4, the V gene TRBV24-1, with TRBD1 as a possible D gene (6 bases). The CDR3 is made up of 14 amino acids. V lost 7 bases and J 4 bases, leaving 12 bases between the germline ends. CDR1 is KGHDR and CDR2 is SFDVKD in the germline V gene. The CDR3: CATRQGPDNEKLFF. The DNA for the CDR3 is TGTGCCACCAGGCAGGGGCCAGATAATGAAAAACTGTTTTTT.

The rearrangement uses TRBV5-6 and TRBJ2-5; D may be TRBD1 (6 bases). V gave up 7 bases and J gave up 1 base, with 14 bases separating them. Per germline, CDR1 SGHDT and CDR2 YYEEEE. CDR3 length: 14 residues. The CDR3 DNA is TGTGCCAGCGGATTGCAGGGGTTCCAAGAGACCCAGTACTTC. Protein sequence: CASGLQGFQETQYF.

CDR3 sequence: CAWSSTLGGYTF. The CDR3 DNA sequence: TGTGCCTGGAGTTCGACTCTTGGTGGCTACACCTTC. The chain joins TRBV30 to TRBJ1-2, with D hard to call. V dropped 2 bases and J dropped 7 bases, with 11 bases sitting between them. From germline, CDR1 is GTSNPN and CDR2 SVGIG (reference sequence). This CDR3 spans 12 amino acids.

This clone has just a few counts. The chain has TRBV4-1 and TRBJ2-7, with 8 positions matching TRBD2. Germline values: CDR1 MGHRA, CDR2 YSYEKL. The CDR3 contains 17 residues. The ends lost 1 base at V and 0 bases at J; junction bases unmatched: 8. The chain's CDR3 is CASSQGRGGGSSYEQYF. CDR3 nucleotide sequence: TGCGCCAGCAGCCAAGGCCGCGGCGGGGGGAGCTCCTACGAGCAGTACTTC.

The V gene is TRBV11-2, the J gene TRBJ2-5, with TRBD1 matching over 9 bases. The CDR3 sequence is 17 residues long. Unmatched junction bases numbered 12, after V lost 4 bases and J lost 3 bases. Germline-derived CDR1 and CDR2 are SGHAT and FQNNGV. This CDR3 reads CASSSRTGALNKETQYF. CDR3 DNA: TGTGCCAGCAGCTCACGGACAGGGGCCCTAAATAAAGAGACCCAGTACTTC.

This sequence joins TRBV5-5 and TRBJ1-4; D is possibly TRBD1 (5 bases). The V end lost 0 bases, the J end lost 0 bases, and 9 bases lay between the germline ends. Germline CDR1 and CDR2: SGHKS and YYEKEE (reference sequence). The CDR3 consists of 16 residues. The CDR3 reads CASSLVLGPTNEKLFF. CDR3 bases: TGTGCCAGCAGCTTGGTTTTGGGGCCAACTAATGAAAAACTGTTTTTT.

The chain has TRBV19 and TRBJ1-1; D possibly corresponds to TRBD1 (6 bases). Deletions cut 3 bases from V and 0 bases from J, with 8 bases between. This CDR3 has 14 amino acids. Per the germline V gene, CDR1 is LNHDA and CDR2 is SQIVND (reference sequence). CDR3 loop: CASSIQGLNTEAFF. CDR3 bases: TGTGCCAGTAGTATTCAGGGGCTGAACACTGAAGCTTTCTTT.

The chain uses TRBV28 and TRBJ2-7; no clear D. Deletions cut 3 bases from V and 1 base from J, with 7 bases between. Germline CDR1 MDHEN, CDR2 SYDVKM. CDR3 length: 13 amino acids. CDR3 DNA sequence: TGTGCCAGCAGTTTTATCTTATCCTACGAGCAGTACTTC. Its protein is CASSFILSYEQYF.

The rearrangement uses TRBV11-3 and TRBJ2-1; D might be TRBD1 (6 bases). Germline loops: CDR1 SGHNT, CDR2 YENEEA. Trimming shortened V by 4 bases and J by 10 bases, and 14 bases separated the two germline ends. This CDR3 region has 13 residues. The CDR3 loop reads CASSSHRVREQFF. The CDR3 DNA sequence: TGTGCCAGCAGCTCCCACAGGGTGCGGGAGCAGTTCTTC.